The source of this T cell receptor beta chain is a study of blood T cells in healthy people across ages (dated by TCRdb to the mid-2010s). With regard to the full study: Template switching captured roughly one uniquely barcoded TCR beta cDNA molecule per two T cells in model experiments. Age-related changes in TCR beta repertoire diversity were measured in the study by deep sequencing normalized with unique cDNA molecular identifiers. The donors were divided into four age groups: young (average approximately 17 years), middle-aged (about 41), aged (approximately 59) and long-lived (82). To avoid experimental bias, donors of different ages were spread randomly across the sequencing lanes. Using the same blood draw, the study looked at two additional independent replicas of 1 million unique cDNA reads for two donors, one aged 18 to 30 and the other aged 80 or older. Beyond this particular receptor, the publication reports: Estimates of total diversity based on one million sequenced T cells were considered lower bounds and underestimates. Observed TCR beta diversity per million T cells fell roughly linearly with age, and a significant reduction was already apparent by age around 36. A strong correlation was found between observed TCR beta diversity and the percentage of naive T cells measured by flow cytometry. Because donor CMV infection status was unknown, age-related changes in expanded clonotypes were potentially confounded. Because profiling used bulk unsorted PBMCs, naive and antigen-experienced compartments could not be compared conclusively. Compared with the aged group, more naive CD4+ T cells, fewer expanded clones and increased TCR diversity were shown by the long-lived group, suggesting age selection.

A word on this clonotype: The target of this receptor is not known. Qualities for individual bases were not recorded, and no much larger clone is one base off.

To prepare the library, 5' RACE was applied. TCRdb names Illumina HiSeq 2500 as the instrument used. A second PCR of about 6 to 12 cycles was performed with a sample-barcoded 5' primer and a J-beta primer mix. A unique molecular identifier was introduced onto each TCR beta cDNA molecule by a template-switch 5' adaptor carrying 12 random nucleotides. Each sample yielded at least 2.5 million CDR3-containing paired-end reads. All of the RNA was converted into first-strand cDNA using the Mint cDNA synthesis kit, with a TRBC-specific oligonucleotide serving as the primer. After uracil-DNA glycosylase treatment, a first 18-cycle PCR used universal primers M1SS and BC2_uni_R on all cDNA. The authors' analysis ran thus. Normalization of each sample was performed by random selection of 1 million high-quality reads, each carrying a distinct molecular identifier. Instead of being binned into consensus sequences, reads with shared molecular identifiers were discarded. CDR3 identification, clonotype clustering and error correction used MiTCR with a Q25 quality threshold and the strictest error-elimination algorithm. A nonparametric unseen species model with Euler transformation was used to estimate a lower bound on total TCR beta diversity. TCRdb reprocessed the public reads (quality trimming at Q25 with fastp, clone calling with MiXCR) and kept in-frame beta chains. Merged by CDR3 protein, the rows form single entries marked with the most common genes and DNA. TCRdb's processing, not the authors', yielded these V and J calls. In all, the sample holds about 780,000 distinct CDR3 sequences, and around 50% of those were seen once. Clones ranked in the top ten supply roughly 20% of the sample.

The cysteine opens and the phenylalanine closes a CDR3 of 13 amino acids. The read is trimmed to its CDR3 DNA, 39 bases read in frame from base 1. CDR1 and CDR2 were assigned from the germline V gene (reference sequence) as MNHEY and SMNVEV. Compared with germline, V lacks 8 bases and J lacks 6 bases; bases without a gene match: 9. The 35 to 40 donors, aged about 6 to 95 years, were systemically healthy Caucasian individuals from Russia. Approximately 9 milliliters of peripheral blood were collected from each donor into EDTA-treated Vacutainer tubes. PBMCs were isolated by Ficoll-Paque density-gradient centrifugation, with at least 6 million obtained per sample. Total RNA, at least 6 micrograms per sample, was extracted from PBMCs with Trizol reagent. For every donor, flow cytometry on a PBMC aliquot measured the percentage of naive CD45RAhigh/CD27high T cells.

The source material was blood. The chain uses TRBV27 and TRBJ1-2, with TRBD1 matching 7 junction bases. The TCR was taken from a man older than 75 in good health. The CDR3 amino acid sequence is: CASCWSGGDGYTF. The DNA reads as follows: TGTGCCAGCTGCTGGTCAGGGGGAGATGGCTACACCTTC.